This T cell receptor beta chain is drawn from a study of T cell changes during pregnancy in multiple sclerosis. Profiled with immunoSEQ multiplex PCR; TCRdb holds only in-frame clones, not every one. Of about 69,000 clones listed, approximately 92% are singletons. V lost 4 bases and J 1 base, leaving 12 bases between the germline ends. Germline CDR1 SGHNT, CDR2 YYREEE (reference sequence). The CDR3 has 16 residues. This chain uses TRBV5-4 with TRBJ2-6; D is unclear. The sample was peripheral blood, taken in the third trimester of pregnancy. This TCR was sampled from a female donor in good health, enrolled as a control in a pregnancy study. The DNA of the CDR3 is TGTGCCAGCAGCCAAGATTCCGGGTCTGGGGCCAACGTCCTGACTTTC. Protein: CASSQDSGSGANVLTF.